The 2 T cell receptor beta chains below come from one sample, sequenced in a study of vaccination and CD4 T cells after COVID-19 (dated by TCRdb to 2022 to 2024). The library relied on PCR. Sequencing instrument: Illumina iSeq 100. At the Johns Hopkins FTIC core, DNA from the cultured CD4+ T cells underwent TCR sequencing with the Oncomine TCR Beta short-read assay. TCRdb reanalyzed the raw reads on its own, using fastp at Q25 for trimming and MiXCR for clone calling, and kept in-frame beta chains. CDR3 protein duplicates are merged, each entry listing the most common genes and DNA. This sample comprises around 20,000 distinct CDR3 sequences, approximately 49% of them detected only once. 10% to 15% of the sample is held by the ten biggest clonotypes. The intended sense of this specimen's treatment or condition label: approximately 9-day PBMC culture with coronavirus spike peptide pools or control peptides (ViraFEST assay).

No antigens are known for them. The sample comprised CD4+ T cells from blood, cultured in vitro. The receptors here all came from a human donor who had recovered from COVID-19.

This clonotype is categorized as medium-sized. The rearrangement uses TRBV6-1 and TRBJ2-7; 13 bases align to TRBD2. Germline trimming cut 6 bases from V and 1 base from J; bases unmatched to any gene: 6. Germline CDR1 is MNHNS and CDR2 is SASEGT. The CDR3 consists of 16 residues. CDR3 in amino acids: CASSRLAGGGSYEQYF. CDR3 in DNA: TGTGCCAGCAGCAGACTAGCGGGAGGAGGGTCCTACGAGCAGTACTTC.

In this sample, this clonotype turned up a few times. This chain links TRBV20-1 with TRBJ1-2; 7 bases agree with TRBD1. Trimming cost V 5 bases and J 1 base; bases outside gene matches: 4. Germline CDR1 DFQATT, CDR2 SNEGSKA (reference sequence). This CDR3 is 13 amino acids long. CDR3 DNA: TGCAGTGCTGGTCGACAGGGTAACTATGGCTACACCTTC. Translating it yields CSAGRQGNYGYTF.